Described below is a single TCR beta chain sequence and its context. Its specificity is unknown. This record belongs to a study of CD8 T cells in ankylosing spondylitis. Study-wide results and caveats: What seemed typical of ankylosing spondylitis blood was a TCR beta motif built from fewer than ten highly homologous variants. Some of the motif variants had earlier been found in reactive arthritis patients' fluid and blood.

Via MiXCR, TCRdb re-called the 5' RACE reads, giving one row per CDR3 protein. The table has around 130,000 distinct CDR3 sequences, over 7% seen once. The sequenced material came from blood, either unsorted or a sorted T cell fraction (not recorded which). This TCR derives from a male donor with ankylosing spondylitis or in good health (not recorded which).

CDR3 nucleotide sequence: TGTGCCAGCAGCGACCGGGACAGGGGGGTTAATTCACCCCTCCACTTT. Translating gives CASSDRDRGVNSPLHF. The chain links TRBV7-9 to TRBJ1-6, with 11 bases lining up with TRBD1. The CDR3 totals 16 residues. Germline assignment: CDR1 SEHNR and CDR2 FQNEAQ (reference sequence). The junction had 6 bases not matched to a gene; V was cut back by 5 bases and J by 6 bases.